The 20 T cell receptor beta chains in this list originate from one sample, sequenced in a study of blood T cells in healthy people across ages. The authors ran a second PCR of about 6 to 11 cycles using a sample-barcoded 5' primer and a J-beta primer mix. Using its own MiXCR run on the 5' RACE reads, TCRdb lists one record per CDR3 protein. Among under 2 million distinct CDR3 sequences, about 31% were seen once, and the ten largest hold approximately 11%. Sequencing used blood. Receptors were obtained from a woman in her 30s in good health.

The sample holds a few counts of this clonotype. CDR3 nucleotides: TGTGCCAGCAGCTTAGGTGGGACAGGGGATATTGCTCAGCCCCAGCATTTT. Translating it yields CASSLGGTGDIAQPQHF. This chain joins TRBV7-9 and TRBJ1-5, with 10 bases lining up with TRBD1. V dropped 1 base and J dropped 6; count of bases not matched to a gene: 9. Germline V gene sequence: CDR1 SEHNR, CDR2 FQNEAQ (reference sequence). The CDR3 contains 17 residues.

J is TRBJ1-5 and V is TRBV6-6; D might be TRBD1 (5 bases). This CDR3 comprises 13 residues. V lost 4 bases and J lost 9, with 13 bases in between. CDR1 and CDR2 (germline): MNHNY, SVGAGI (reference sequence). Written as DNA, the CDR3 is TGTGCCAGCAGTTCCACCCGGGGACGGCCCCAGCATTTT. This sequence encodes CASSSTRGRPQHF.

This chain joins TRBV3-1 and TRBJ1-1; perhaps TRBD1 as D (6 bases). Germline assignment: CDR1 LGHDT and CDR2 YNNKEL (reference sequence). Trimming pared 1 base from V and 4 bases from J, leaving 13 bases between. CDR3 length: 15 amino acids. The CDR3 nucleotides read TGTGCCAGCAGCCAAGGAAAAGGGGGGATCACTGAAGCTTTCTTT. Amino acids: CASSQGKGGITEAFF.

Note on this clonotype: Compared with germline, one end of the junction differs, possibly owing to a read error. J is TRBJ1-2 and V is TRBV12-3 or TRBV12-4; D is perhaps TRBD1 (5 bases). The length of the CDR3 is 15 residues. The DNA for the CDR3 is TGTGCCAGCAGCCAGGGACTGCATGCTAACTATGGCCACACCTTC. Translation gives CASSQGLHANYGHTF.

This clonotype was seen a handful of times. This chain joins TRBV24-1 and TRBJ2-1, with 12 nucleotides matching TRBD2. This CDR3 has 18 amino acids. V dropped 6 bases and J dropped 0; count of bases not matched to a gene: 8. Germline V lookup: CDR1 KGHDR, CDR2 SFDVKD. The CDR3 protein is CATSMGTSGFSSYNEQFF. In DNA, the CDR3 is TGTGCCACCAGTATGGGGACTAGCGGGTTTAGCTCCTACAATGAGCAGTTCTTC.

The CDR3 coding sequence is TGTGCCAGCAGCCTTGACAGGACCCCCGGTGAAAAACTGTTTTTT. Its protein product is CASSLDRTPGEKLFF. The J gene is TRBJ1-4, the V gene TRBV11-2; weak D call: TRBD1 (6 bases). Germline-derived CDR1 and CDR2 are SGHAT and FQNNGV. This CDR3 spans 15 amino acids. Trimming stripped 5 bases from V and 7 bases from J, with 17 bases between. Supplemented by reference TRBV11-2 and TRBJ1-4, the full variable domain reads EAGVAQSPRYKIIEKRQSVAFWCNPISGHATLYWYQQILGQGPKLLIQFQNNGVVDDSQLPKDRFSAERLKGVDSTLKIQPAKLEDSAVYLCASSLDRTPGEKLFFGSGTQLSVL.

This clonotype was picked up a small number of times. The chain joins TRBV12-3 or TRBV12-4 to TRBJ1-4; D gene unclear. The V end was cut by 3 bases, the J end by 8 bases, with 13 bases between. This CDR3 has 14 amino acids. The CDR3: CASSFRDLGEKLFF. Here the CDR3 DNA reads TGTGCCAGCAGTTTCCGGGATCTGGGAGAAAAACTGTTTTTT.

This clonotype appeared many times. The V call is TRBV4-1, the J call TRBJ2-5; 7 positions agree with TRBD2. Unmatched junction bases numbered 4, after V lost 0 bases and J lost 3 bases. The CDR3 covers 15 residues. Germline CDR1 reads MGHRA; CDR2 reads YSYEKL. CDR3 in DNA: TGCGCCAGCAGCCAAGATCCCGGGGGGAAAGAGACCCAGTACTTC. This translates into CASSQDPGGKETQYF.

This clonotype appeared once. V usage is TRBV6-6 and J usage is TRBJ2-2; tentatively, D is TRBD2 (6 bases). Trimming removed 2 bases at V and 4 bases at J, with 14 bases between. Germline V gene data show CDR1 as MNHNY and CDR2 as SVGAGI (reference sequence). This CDR3 spans 16 amino acids. In DNA form, the CDR3 reads TGTGCCAGCAGTTACCGGGACTCCATAGGCACCGGGGAGCTGTTTTTT. The encoded protein is CASSYRDSIGTGELFF.

As regards this clonotype: A read error may explain this, as a much larger clone is one base away. The V call is TRBV12-3 or TRBV12-4, the J call TRBJ2-5; 9 bases map to TRBD1. The CDR3 runs to 14 residues. The junction had 4 bases not matched to a gene; V was cut back by 7 bases and J by 1 base. The CDR3 sequence is CASTNRGPQETQYF. CDR3 DNA sequence: TGTGCCAGCACCAACAGGGGGCCCCAAGAGACCCAGTACTTC.

The genes are TRBV5-1 and TRBJ2-1; possibly TRBD1 for D (5 bases). The CDR3 loop spans 18 amino acids. Germline loops: CDR1 SGHRS, CDR2 YFSETQ. The germline V and J ends were trimmed by 6 bases and 2 bases, with 24 bases remaining between them. Written as DNA, the CDR3 is TGCGCCAGCAACACTTGCAGGGCGAGGCGGATTACCTACAATGAGCAGTTCTTC. It translates to CASNTCRARRITYNEQFF.

This clonotype was counted only a few times. CDR3 sequence (DNA): TGTGCCAGCAGTTTATCGACAGGGGGCGCCGATACGCAGTATTTT. Translating it yields CASSLSTGGADTQYF. The J gene is TRBJ2-3, the V gene TRBV27; 10 bases are a match to TRBD1. After removal of 0 bases from V and 6 bases from J, the junction contained 3 bases not matched to a gene. CDR1 is MNHEY and CDR2 is SMNVEV in the germline V gene (reference sequence). This CDR3 has 15 amino acids.

This clonotype was recorded a few times. This chain's CDR3 is CASSPSRRYNEQFF. The CDR3 DNA is TGTGCCAGCAGCCCCAGCAGACGCTACAATGAGCAGTTCTTC. The gene calls are TRBV12-3 or TRBV12-4 and TRBJ2-1; no clear D. The CDR3 totals 14 residues. V lost 6 bases, J lost 3 bases, and 12 bases lay in between.

This chain connects TRBV5-1 to TRBJ2-6; 8 bases align to TRBD1. J gave up 1 base and V 2 bases, and 8 bases lay outside the gene matches. The CDR3 is 18 amino acids. Germline CDR1 and CDR2: SGHRS and YFSETQ. For the CDR3, the DNA is TGCGCCAGCAGCTTATCCGGGACAGGTAGATCTGGGGCCAACGTCCTGACTTTC. Protein sequence: CASSLSGTGRSGANVLTF.

CDR3 nucleotide sequence: TGTGCCAGCAGTTACTCTCCTAGCGGGGGGGCAGATACGCAGTATTTT. It yields the protein CASSYSPSGGADTQYF. This chain joins TRBV6-5 and TRBJ2-3; TRBD2 matches 12 bases. Trimming took 0 bases from V and 4 from J; bases not matched to a gene: 2. Germline CDR1 reads MNHEY; CDR2 reads SVGAGI. The CDR3 contains 16 residues.

This clonotype was seen only a few times. V and J are TRBV2 and TRBJ2-7, with TRBD1 identical over 12 bases. The trim removed 5 bases at V and 5 bases at J, leaving 10 bases unmatched. CDR3 length: 16 residues. The germline CDR1 and CDR2 sequences are SNHLY and FYNNEI. CDR3 DNA: TGTGCCAGCAGTTTTAAAGCCGGGACAGGGGGCAACGAGCAGTACTTC. Residues: CASSFKAGTGGNEQYF.

The V gene is TRBV10-3, the J gene TRBJ2-5; the match to TRBD1 covers 10 bases. The junction had 9 bases not matched to a gene; V was cut back by 0 bases and J by 5 bases. CDR3 length equals 17 residues. In germline, CDR1 is ENHRY, CDR2 SYGVKD. In DNA form, the CDR3 reads TGTGCCATCAGTGAGTCGGGCCGAGACAGGGGGCTGGAGACCCAGTACTTC. Translating gives CAISESGRDRGLETQYF.

The count of this clonotype is one. One end of the junction does not line up with germline, which may come from a read error. The CDR3 is CAASILGSGEKLFF. DNA of the CDR3: TGTGCCGCCAGCATACTAGGGTCGGGGGAAAAACTGTTTTTT. This chain joins TRBV15 and TRBJ1-4; no firm D call. Germline values: CDR1 LNHNV, CDR2 YYDKDF (reference sequence). This CDR3 has 14 amino acids.

Details on this clonotype: Relative to the germline gene, one junction end is altered; a read error may explain this. This chain uses TRBV5-1 with TRBJ2-1; D might be TRBD2 (6 bases). Per the germline V gene, CDR1 is SGHRS and CDR2 is YFSETQ. The CDR3 spans 16 residues. The CDR3 DNA sequence: TGCACCAGCAGTTTGGATCCATCTAGCGTTCATAATGAGCAGTTCTTC. This gives the protein CTSSLDPSSVHNEQFF. The entire variable domain, with the rest obtained from reference TRBV5-1 and TRBJ2-1, is as follows: KAGVTQTPRYLIKTRGQQVTLSCSPISGHRSVSWYQQTPGQGLQFLFEYFSETQRNKGNFPGRFSGRQFSNSRSEMNVSTLELGDSALYLCTSSLDPSSVHNEQFFGPGTRLTVL.

The chain's CDR3 is CASSDPGTGGYEQYF. The CDR3 nucleotides are TGTGCCAGCAGCGACCCCGGGACAGGGGGCTACGAGCAGTACTTC. The chain carries TRBV9 and TRBJ2-7, with 11 bases fitting TRBD1. Germline loops: CDR1 SGDLS, CDR2 YYNGEE. V trimming: 3 bases; J trimming: 3 bases; junction bases outside the gene matches: 5. The CDR3 spans 15 residues.